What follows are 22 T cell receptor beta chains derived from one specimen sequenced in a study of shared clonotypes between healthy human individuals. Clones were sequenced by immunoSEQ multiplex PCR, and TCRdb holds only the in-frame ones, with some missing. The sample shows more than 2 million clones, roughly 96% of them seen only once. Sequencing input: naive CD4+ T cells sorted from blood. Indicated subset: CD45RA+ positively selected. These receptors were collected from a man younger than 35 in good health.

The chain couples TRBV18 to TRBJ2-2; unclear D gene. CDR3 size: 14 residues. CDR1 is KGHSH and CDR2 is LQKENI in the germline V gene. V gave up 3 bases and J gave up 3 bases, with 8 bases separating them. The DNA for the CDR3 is TGTGCCAGCTCACCCTGGGGTGACACCGGGGAGCTGTTTTTT. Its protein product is CASSPWGDTGELFF.

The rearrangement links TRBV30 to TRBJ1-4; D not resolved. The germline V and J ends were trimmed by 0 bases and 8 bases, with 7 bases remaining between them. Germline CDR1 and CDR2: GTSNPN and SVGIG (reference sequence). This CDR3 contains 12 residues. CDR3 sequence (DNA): TGTGCCTGGAGTGTTTGGGCCGAAAAACTGTTTTTT. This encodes CAWSVWAEKLFF.

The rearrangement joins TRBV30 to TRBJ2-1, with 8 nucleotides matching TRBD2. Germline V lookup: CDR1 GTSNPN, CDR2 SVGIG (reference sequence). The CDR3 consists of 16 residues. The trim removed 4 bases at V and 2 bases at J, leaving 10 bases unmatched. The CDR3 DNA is TGTGCCTGGAAACCAGTACCGGGACTAGCCTACAATGAGCAGTTCTTC. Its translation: CAWKPVPGLAYNEQFF.

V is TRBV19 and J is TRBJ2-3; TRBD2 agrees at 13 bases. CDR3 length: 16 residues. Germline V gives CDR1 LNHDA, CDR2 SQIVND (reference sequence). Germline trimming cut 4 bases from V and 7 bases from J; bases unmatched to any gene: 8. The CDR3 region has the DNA TGTGCCAGTAGTACGGGGACTAGCGGGGATCGGTATACGCAGTATTTT. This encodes CASSTGTSGDRYTQYF.

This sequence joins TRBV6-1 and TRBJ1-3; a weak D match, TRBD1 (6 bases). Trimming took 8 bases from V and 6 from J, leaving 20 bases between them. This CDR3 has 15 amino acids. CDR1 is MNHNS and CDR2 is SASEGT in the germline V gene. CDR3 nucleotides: TGTGCCAGCTCCGAAGGTGGTGCAGGGGTAAACACCATATATTTT. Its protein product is CASSEGGAGVNTIYF.

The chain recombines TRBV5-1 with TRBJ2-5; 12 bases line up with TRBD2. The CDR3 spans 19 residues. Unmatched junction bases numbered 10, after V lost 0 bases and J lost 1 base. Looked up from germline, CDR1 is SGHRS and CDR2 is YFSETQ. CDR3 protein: CASSLAPLRLAGAQETQYF. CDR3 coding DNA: TGCGCCAGCAGCTTGGCCCCTTTGAGACTAGCGGGGGCCCAAGAGACCCAGTACTTC.

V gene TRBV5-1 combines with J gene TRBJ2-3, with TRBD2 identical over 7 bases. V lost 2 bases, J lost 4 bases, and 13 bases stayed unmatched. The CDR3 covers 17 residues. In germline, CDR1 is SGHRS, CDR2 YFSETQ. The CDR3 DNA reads TGCGCCAGCAGCTTTGTGGGGCCCACCCGGGGGGCAGATACGCAGTATTTT. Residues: CASSFVGPTRGADTQYF. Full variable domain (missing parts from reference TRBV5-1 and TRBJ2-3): KAGVTQTPRYLIKTRGQQVTLSCSPISGHRSVSWYQQTPGQGLQFLFEYFSETQRNKGNFPGRFSGRQFSNSRSEMNVSTLELGDSALYLCASSFVGPTRGADTQYFGPGTRLTVL.

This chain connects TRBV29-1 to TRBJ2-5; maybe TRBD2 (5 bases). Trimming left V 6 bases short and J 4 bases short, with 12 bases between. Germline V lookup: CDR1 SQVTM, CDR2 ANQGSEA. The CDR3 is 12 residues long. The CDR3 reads CSVPGIRETQYF. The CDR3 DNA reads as TGCAGCGTCCCGGGGATTAGAGAGACCCAGTACTTC.

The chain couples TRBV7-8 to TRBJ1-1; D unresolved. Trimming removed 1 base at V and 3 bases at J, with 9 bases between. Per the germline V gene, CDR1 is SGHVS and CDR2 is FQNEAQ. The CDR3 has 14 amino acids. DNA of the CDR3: TGTGCCAGCAGCTTAGAATCAACCTACACTGAAGCTTTCTTT. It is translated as CASSLESTYTEAFF.

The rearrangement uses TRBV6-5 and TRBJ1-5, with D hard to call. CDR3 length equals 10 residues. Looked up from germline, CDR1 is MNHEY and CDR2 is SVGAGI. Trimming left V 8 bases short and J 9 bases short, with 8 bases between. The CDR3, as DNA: TGTGCCAGCGGCCCTCGGCCCCAGCATTTT. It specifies CASGPRPQHF.

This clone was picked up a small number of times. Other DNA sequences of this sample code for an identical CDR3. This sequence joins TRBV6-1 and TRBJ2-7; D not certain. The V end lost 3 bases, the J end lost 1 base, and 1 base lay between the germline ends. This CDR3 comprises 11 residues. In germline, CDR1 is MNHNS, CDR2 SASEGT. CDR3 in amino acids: CASSESYEQYF. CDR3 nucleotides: TGTGCCAGCAGTGAGTCCTACGAGCAGTACTTC.

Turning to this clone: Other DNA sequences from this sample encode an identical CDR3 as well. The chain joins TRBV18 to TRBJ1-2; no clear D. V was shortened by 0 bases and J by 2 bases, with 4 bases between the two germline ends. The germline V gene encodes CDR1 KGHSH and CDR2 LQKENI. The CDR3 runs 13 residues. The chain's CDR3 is CASSPPENYGYTF. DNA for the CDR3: TGTGCCAGCTCACCACCGGAGAACTATGGCTACACCTTC.

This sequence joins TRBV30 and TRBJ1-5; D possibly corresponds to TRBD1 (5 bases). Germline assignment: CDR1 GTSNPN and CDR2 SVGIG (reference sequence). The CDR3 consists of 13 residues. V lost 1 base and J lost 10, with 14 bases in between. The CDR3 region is CAWSEVDGGPQHF. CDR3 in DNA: TGTGCCTGGAGTGAGGTCGACGGGGGACCCCAGCATTTT. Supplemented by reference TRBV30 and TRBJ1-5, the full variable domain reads SQTIHQWPATLVQPVGSPLSLECTVEGTSNPNLYWYRQAAGRGLQLLFYSVGIGQISSEVPQNLSASRPQDRQFILSSKKLLLSDSGFYLCAWSEVDGGPQHFGDGTRLSIL.

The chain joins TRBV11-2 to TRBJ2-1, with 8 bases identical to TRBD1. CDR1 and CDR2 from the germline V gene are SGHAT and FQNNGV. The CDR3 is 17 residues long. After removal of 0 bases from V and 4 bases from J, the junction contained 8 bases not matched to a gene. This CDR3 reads CASSLDVTTGAYNEQFF. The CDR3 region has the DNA TGTGCCAGCAGCTTAGACGTGACGACAGGGGCGTACAATGAGCAGTTCTTC.

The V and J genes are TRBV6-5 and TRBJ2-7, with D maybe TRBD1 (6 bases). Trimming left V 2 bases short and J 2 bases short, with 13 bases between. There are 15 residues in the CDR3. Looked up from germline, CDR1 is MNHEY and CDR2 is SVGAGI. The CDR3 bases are TGTGCCAGCAGTTACAGGTTTGACAGGACCTACGAGCAGTACTTC. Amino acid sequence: CASSYRFDRTYEQYF.

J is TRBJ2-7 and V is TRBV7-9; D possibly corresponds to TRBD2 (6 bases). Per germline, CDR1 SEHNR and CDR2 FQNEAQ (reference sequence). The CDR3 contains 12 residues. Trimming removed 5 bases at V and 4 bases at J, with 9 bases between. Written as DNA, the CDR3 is TGTGCCAGCAGCGGAGGAGGGTACGAGCAGTACTTC. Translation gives CASSGGGYEQYF.

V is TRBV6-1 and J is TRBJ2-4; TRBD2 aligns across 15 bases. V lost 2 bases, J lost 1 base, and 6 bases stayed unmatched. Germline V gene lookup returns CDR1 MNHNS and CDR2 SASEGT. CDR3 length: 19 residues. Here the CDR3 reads CASSEIGLAGGRAKNIQYF. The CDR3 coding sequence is TGTGCCAGCAGTGAAATCGGACTAGCGGGAGGGCGGGCCAAAAACATTCAGTACTTC.

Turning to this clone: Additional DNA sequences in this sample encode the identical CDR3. The CDR3 coding sequence is TGTGCCAGCTCACCAACTAGCGGGCGCACAGATACGCAGTATTTT. This translates into CASSPTSGRTDTQYF. J is TRBJ2-3 and V is TRBV18, with 9 bases lining up with TRBD2. V dropped 2 bases and J dropped 1; count of bases not matched to a gene: 1. The CDR3 is made up of 15 amino acids. Germline assignment: CDR1 KGHSH and CDR2 LQKENI.

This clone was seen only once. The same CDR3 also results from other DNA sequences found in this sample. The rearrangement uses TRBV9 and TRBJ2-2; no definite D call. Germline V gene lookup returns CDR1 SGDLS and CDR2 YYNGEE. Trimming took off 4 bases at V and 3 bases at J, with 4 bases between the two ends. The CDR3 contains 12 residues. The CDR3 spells CASSRYTGELFF. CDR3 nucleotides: TGTGCCAGCAGCCGGTACACCGGGGAGCTGTTTTTT.

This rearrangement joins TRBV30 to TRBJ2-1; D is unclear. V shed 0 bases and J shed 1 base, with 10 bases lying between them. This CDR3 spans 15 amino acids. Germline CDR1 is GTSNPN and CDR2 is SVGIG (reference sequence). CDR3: CAWSVFPGSYNEQFF. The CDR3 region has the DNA TGTGCCTGGAGTGTATTCCCTGGGTCCTACAATGAGCAGTTCTTC.

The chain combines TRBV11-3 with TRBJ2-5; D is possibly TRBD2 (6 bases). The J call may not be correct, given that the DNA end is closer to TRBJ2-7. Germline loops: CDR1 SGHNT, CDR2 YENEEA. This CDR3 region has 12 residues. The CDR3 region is CASSFGGYEQYF. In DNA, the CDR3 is TGTGCCAGCAGCTTCGGGGGCTACGAGCAGTACTTC.

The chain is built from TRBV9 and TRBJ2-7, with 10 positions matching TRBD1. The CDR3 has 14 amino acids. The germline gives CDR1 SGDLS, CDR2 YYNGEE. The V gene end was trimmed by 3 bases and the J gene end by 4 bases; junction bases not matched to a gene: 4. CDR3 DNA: TGTGCCAGCAGCGCCGGGACAGGGGTATACGAGCAGTACTTC. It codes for CASSAGTGVYEQYF.